This paragraph reports one T cell receptor beta chain. The target antigen is unknown. PCR involved 60 Vbeta and 13 Jbeta primers. TCRdb's copy holds only in-frame clones and misses some; the assay was immunoSEQ multiplex PCR. The table for this sample gives around 210,000 clones. The data stem from a study of cytomegalovirus exposure and HLA in healthy donors. In germline, CDR1 is ENHRY, CDR2 SYGVKD. This CDR3 has 13 residues. V was clipped by 8 bases and J by 4 bases, with 15 bases between them. Donors sampled were nominally healthy, though unrecorded immune exposures were likely. Notes on the study in general: It was reported that the classifier diagnosed cytomegalovirus status with high specificity and sensitivity in both the original and validation cohorts. In vitro assays verified that a few CMV-associated chains recognized CMV antigens specifically. TCR beta V segments were, for the most part, productive about 87% or about 30% of the time in an earlier analysis.

The sequencing input was PBMCs. This TCR came from a girl aged 2 to 10 in good health and CMV-seropositive. V usage is TRBV10-3 and J usage is TRBJ2-7; possible D gene TRBD2, 8 bases. The CDR3 DNA reads TGTGCCATCGGCCGGGAGGGGGCGTACGAGCAGTACTTC. Translated, it gives CAIGREGAYEQYF.